A single sample is the source of the 18 T cell receptor beta chains below, sequenced in a study of blood T cell repertoires in COVID-19. Measured with immunoSEQ multiplex PCR; TCRdb has only the in-frame clones, and not every one. The sample has about 520,000 clones; 80% to 90% are singletons. The sequencing input was peripheral blood. All receptors derive from a human donor in a cohort sampled during active COVID-19.

The rearrangement links TRBV28 to TRBJ1-2; 7 nucleotides agree with TRBD1. Germline loops: CDR1 MDHEN, CDR2 SYDVKM. The V gene end was trimmed by 5 bases and the J gene end by 7 bases; junction bases not matched to a gene: 13. The CDR3 loop spans 15 amino acids. In DNA, the CDR3 is TGTGCCAGCAGTCCCTCGACAGGGCTGGGGTTTGGCTACACCTTC. Its protein product is CASSPSTGLGFGYTF.

V is TRBV6-2 or TRBV6-3 and J is TRBJ2-1, with 8 bases lining up with TRBD1. The CDR3 is 17 amino acids. Trimming took 5 bases from V and 9 from J; bases not matched to a gene: 18. Germline lookup yields CDR1 MNHEY and CDR2 SVGEGT. In DNA form, the CDR3 reads TGTGCCAGCAGTCCCGGACAGGGAAACTTTACAACGGGTGAGCAGTTCTTC. This encodes CASSPGQGNFTTGEQFF.

The chain joins TRBV7-3 to TRBJ2-3, with a possible D match to TRBD2 (6 bases). CDR3 length: 13 residues. CDR1 is SGHTA, CDR2 FQGTGA, per germline. Trimming left V 1 base short and J 5 bases short, with 7 bases between. The CDR3: CASSLMGGDTQYF. CDR3 DNA sequence: TGTGCCAGCAGCTTAATGGGGGGAGATACGCAGTATTTT. Full variable domain (remainder filled in from reference TRBV7-3 and TRBJ2-3): GAGVSQTPSNKVTEKGKYVELRCDPISGHTALYWYRQSLGQGPEFLIYFQGTGAADDSGLPNDRFFAVRPEGSVSTLKIQRTERGDSAVYLCASSLMGGDTQYFGPGTRLTVL.

This clone has a single count. The chain has TRBV7-3 and TRBJ1-1, with 9 nucleotides matching TRBD1. CDR3 length equals 13 residues. Losses at the gene ends were 5 bases for V and 6 bases for J; bases not matched to a gene: 4. Germline V CDR1 and CDR2: SGHTA, FQGTGA. CDR3 bases: TGTGCCAGCAGCGCCGGGACAGGGCCTGAAGCTTTCTTT. Its translation: CASSAGTGPEAFF.

This chain uses TRBV28 with TRBJ1-5; TRBD1 is a possible D gene (6 bases). The V and J ends lost 2 bases and 7 bases respectively, with 12 bases between them. The CDR3 is 14 residues long. Germline V CDR1 and CDR2: MDHEN, SYDVKM. CDR3 DNA sequence: TGTGCCAGCAGTTTACAGGGGCTCAACCAGCCCCAGCATTTT. Translation gives CASSLQGLNQPQHF.

This clone was counted a single time. The chain is built from TRBV10-3 and TRBJ1-1; tentative D call: TRBD1 (6 bases). There are 13 residues in the CDR3. Germline values: CDR1 ENHRY, CDR2 SYGVKD. Trimming left V 10 bases short and J 1 base short, with 13 bases between. Written as DNA, the CDR3 is TGTGCCACCTCGACAGGTGGGAACACTGAAGCTTTCTTT. Translation gives CATSTGGNTEAFF.

The chain uses TRBV9 and TRBJ2-3, with D possibly being TRBD2 (6 bases). The germline CDR1 and CDR2 sequences are SGDLS and YYNGEE. The CDR3 runs 18 residues. V gave up 4 bases and J gave up 5 bases, with 26 bases separating them. This CDR3 is CASSSPTGVGGSGDTQYF. The CDR3 bases are TGTGCCAGCAGCTCCCCCACGGGGGTAGGAGGGTCTGGAGATACGCAGTATTTT.

This clone was seen a single time. The chain uses TRBV27 and TRBJ2-7; 8 bases align to TRBD1. Germline CDR1 reads MNHEY; CDR2 reads SMNVEV (reference sequence). The CDR3 is made up of 14 amino acids. Trimming at V came to 4 bases and at J to 2 bases, leaving 4 bases not matched to a gene. CDR3 amino acids: CASSYKQGAYEQYF. For the CDR3, the DNA is TGTGCCAGCAGTTATAAACAGGGGGCCTACGAGCAGTACTTC.

The chain uses TRBV11-2 and TRBJ2-1; D might be TRBD2 (5 bases). Trimming left V 8 bases short and J 1 base short, with 9 bases between. Germline V CDR1 and CDR2: SGHAT, FQNNGV. CDR3 size: 13 residues. The CDR3 is CASGSGSYNEQFF. In nucleotides, the CDR3 is TGTGCCAGCGGCAGCGGATCCTACAATGAGCAGTTCTTC.

This rearrangement joins TRBV18 to TRBJ1-1; D is unclear. V gave up 3 bases and J gave up 3 bases, with 8 bases separating them. This CDR3 has 13 amino acids. Germline CDR1 KGHSH, CDR2 LQKENI. The CDR3 DNA sequence: TGTGCCAGCTCACCTCTGCCAGACACTGAAGCTTTCTTT. Its translation is CASSPLPDTEAFF.

The rearrangement uses TRBV7-9 and TRBJ1-2; a weak D match, TRBD1 (5 bases). This CDR3 has 15 amino acids. Trimming cost V 0 bases and J 1 base, with 9 bases left between them. Germline values: CDR1 SEHNR, CDR2 FQNEAQ (reference sequence). The CDR3 region is CASSLAGGDNYGYTF. In nucleotides, the CDR3 is TGTGCCAGCAGCTTAGCGGGGGGTGATAACTATGGCTACACCTTC. Filled out from reference TRBV7-9 and TRBJ1-2, the complete variable domain reads DTGVSQNPRHKITKRGQNVTFRCDPISEHNRLYWYRQTLGQGPEFLTYFQNEAQLEKSRLLSDRFSAERPKGSFSTLEIQRTEQGDSAMYLCASSLAGGDNYGYTFGSGTRLTVV.

On this clone: At the DNA level, this CDR3 is encoded by other sequences in the same sample as well. This chain uses TRBV18 with TRBJ2-7; 13 nucleotides align to TRBD2. The length of the CDR3 is 15 residues. Germline CDR1 reads KGHSH; CDR2 reads LQKENI. V shed 3 bases and J 3 bases; nucleotides not matched to a gene: 2. The CDR3 region has the DNA TGTGCCAGCTCACCGGGACTAGCGGGGAGCTACGAGCAGTACTTC. This sequence encodes CASSPGLAGSYEQYF.

The V call is TRBV28, the J call TRBJ2-2, with 7 positions matching TRBD1. Germline values: CDR1 MDHEN, CDR2 SYDVKM. The V and J ends lost 4 bases and 1 base, in that order; junction bases with no gene match: 3. The CDR3 is 15 amino acids. The CDR3 DNA is TGTGCCAGCAGTTACGCAGGGGGGAACACCGGGGAGCTGTTTTTT. It codes for CASSYAGGNTGELFF.

The rearrangement joins TRBV6-1 to TRBJ1-2, with 9 bases aligning to TRBD1. The CDR3 covers 16 residues. V lost 4 bases to trimming and J lost 2 bases; unmatched junction nucleotides: 8. Germline V lookup: CDR1 MNHNS, CDR2 SASEGT. The CDR3 DNA is TGTGCCAGCAGTGCCCGGGGACAGGGCAGCAACTATGGCTACACCTTC. It codes for CASSARGQGSNYGYTF.

This rearrangement joins TRBV9 to TRBJ1-1, with a tentative D call TRBD1 (6 bases). Germline assignment: CDR1 SGDLS and CDR2 YYNGEE. The ends were cut back, 0 bases at V and 5 bases at J, with 14 bases in the middle. The CDR3 covers 15 residues. The CDR3 loop reads CASSVAPDGTTEAFF. The CDR3 bases are TGTGCCAGCAGCGTAGCTCCGGACGGGACAACTGAAGCTTTCTTT.

The J gene is TRBJ1-2, the V gene TRBV28, with D possibly matching TRBD1 (5 bases). There are 14 residues in the CDR3. Looked up from germline, CDR1 is MDHEN and CDR2 is SYDVKM. The V end was cut by 1 base, the J end by 1 base, with 7 bases between. DNA of the CDR3: TGTGCCAGCAGTTTATACAGGAGTAACTATGGCTACACCTTC. Encoded protein: CASSLYRSNYGYTF.

The rearrangement links TRBV5-1 to TRBJ1-1, with 7 bases that match TRBD1. Looked up from germline, CDR1 is SGHRS and CDR2 is YFSETQ. Losses at the gene ends were 3 bases for V and 6 bases for J; bases not matched to a gene: 11. This CDR3 spans 15 amino acids. CDR3 sequence reads: CASSSTLGQGAEAFF. The CDR3 DNA sequence: TGCGCCAGCAGCTCCACCCTCGGGCAGGGGGCTGAAGCTTTCTTT.

The V call is TRBV4-3, the J call TRBJ1-5; D remains unclear. This CDR3 has 13 amino acids. Trimming left V 4 bases short and J 4 bases short, with 8 bases between. Germline lookup yields CDR1 LGHNA and CDR2 YSLEER. For the CDR3, the DNA is TGCGCCAGCAGCCGAGACCTGAATCAGCCCCAGCATTTT. Protein sequence: CASSRDLNQPQHF.